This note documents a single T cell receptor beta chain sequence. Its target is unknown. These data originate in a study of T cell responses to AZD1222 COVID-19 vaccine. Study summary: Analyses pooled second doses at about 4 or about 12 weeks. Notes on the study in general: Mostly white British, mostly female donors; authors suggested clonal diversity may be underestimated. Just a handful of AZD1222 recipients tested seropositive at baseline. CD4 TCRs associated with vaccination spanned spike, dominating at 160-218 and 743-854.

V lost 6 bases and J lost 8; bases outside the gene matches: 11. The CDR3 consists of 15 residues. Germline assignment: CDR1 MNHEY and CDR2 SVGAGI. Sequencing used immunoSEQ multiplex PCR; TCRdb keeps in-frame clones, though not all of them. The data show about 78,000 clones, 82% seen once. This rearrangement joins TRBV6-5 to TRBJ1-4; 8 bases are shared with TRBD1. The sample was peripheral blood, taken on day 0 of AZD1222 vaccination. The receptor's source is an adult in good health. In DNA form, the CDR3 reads TGTGCCAGCAGGGGTAACAGGGGGACGGGGGAAAAACTGTTTTTT. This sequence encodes CASRGNRGTGEKLFF.